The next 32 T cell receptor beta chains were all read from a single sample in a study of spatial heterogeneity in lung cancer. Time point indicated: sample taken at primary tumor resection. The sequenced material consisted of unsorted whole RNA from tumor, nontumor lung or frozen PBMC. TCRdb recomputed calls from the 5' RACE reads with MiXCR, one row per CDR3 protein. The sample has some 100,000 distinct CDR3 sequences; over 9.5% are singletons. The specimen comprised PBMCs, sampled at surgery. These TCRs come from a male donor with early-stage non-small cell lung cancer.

The CDR3 sequence is CASSPRSANTGELFF. The DNA of the CDR3 is TGTGCCAGCAGTCCCCGATCCGCGAACACCGGGGAGCTGTTTTTT. J is TRBJ2-2 and V is TRBV6-6; no clear D. The CDR3 is 15 residues long. Trimming stripped 5 bases from V and 0 bases from J, with 10 bases between. Germline values: CDR1 MNHNY, CDR2 SVGAGI (reference sequence).

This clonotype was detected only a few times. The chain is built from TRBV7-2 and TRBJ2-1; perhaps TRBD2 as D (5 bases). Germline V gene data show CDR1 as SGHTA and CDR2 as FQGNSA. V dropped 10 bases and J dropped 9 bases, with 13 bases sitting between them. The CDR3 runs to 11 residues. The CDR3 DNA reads TGTGCCACCGGGCGGGTCCGTGAGCAGTTCTTC. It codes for CATGRVREQFF.

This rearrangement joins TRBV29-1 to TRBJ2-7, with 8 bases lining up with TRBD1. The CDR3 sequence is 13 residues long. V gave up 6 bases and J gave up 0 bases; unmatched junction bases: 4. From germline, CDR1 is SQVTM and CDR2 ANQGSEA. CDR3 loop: CSVLTGDSYEQYF. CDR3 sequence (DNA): TGCAGCGTCTTGACAGGGGACTCCTACGAGCAGTACTTC.

CDR3 protein: CASSVAASTDTQYF. In DNA form, the CDR3 reads TGTGCCAGCAGTGTAGCGGCTAGCACAGATACGCAGTATTTT. This chain links TRBV6-5 with TRBJ2-3, with D possibly matching TRBD2 (6 bases). V gave up 5 bases and J gave up 0 bases, with 9 bases separating them. Germline values: CDR1 MNHEY, CDR2 SVGAGI. The CDR3 spans 14 residues.

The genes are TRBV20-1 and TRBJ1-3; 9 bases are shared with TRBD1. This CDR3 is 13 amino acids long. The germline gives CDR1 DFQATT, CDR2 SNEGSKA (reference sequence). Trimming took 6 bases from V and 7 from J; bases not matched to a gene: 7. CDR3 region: CSAPDRGKNTIYF. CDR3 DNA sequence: TGCAGTGCCCCCGACAGGGGGAAGAACACCATATATTTT.

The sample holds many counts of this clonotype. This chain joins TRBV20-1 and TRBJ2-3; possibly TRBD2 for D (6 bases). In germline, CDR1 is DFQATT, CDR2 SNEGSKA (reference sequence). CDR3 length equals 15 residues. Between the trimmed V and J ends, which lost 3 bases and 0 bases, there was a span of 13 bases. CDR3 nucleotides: TGCAGTGCTAGTTCGGAGGGCCCTAGCACAGATACGCAGTATTTT. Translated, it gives CSASSEGPSTDTQYF.

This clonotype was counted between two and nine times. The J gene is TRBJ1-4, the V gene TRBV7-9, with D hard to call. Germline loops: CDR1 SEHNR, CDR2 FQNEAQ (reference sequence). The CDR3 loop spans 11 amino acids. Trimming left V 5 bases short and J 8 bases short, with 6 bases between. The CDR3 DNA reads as TGTGCCAGCAGCCTCAGCGAAAAACTGTTTTTT. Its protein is CASSLSEKLFF.

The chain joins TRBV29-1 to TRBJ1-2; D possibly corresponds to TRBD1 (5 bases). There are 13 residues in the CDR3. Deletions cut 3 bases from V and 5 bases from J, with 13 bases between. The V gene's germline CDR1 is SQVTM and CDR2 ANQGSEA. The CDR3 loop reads CSVESDSLYGYTF. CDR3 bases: TGCAGCGTTGAGAGCGACAGCCTTTATGGCTACACCTTC. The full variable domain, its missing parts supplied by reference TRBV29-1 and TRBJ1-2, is SAVISQKPSRDICQRGTSLTIQCQVDSQVTMMFWYRQQPGQSLTLIATANQGSEATYESGFVIDKFPISRPNLTFSTLTVSNMSPEDSSIYLCSVESDSLYGYTFGSGTRLTVV.

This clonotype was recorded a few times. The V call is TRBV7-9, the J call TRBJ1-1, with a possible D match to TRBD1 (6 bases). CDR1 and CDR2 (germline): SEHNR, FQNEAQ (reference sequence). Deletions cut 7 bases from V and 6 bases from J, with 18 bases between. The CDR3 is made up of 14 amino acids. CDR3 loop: CASTQPGAMAEAFF. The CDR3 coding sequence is TGTGCCAGCACACAGCCGGGGGCAATGGCTGAAGCTTTCTTT.

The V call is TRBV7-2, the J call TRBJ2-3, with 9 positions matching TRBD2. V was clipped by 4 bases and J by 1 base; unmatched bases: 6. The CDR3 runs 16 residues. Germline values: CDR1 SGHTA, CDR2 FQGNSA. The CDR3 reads CASSWTRTSGTDTQYF. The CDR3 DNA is TGTGCCAGCAGCTGGACTAGGACTAGCGGCACAGATACGCAGTATTTT.

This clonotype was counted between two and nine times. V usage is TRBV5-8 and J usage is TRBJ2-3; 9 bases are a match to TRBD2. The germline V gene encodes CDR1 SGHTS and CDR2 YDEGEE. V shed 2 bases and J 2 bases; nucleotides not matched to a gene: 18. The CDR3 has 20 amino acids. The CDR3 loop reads CASSFYSGGTIGIFTDTQYF. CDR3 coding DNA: TGTGCCAGCAGCTTCTATAGCGGGGGCACCATCGGAATATTCACAGATACGCAGTATTTT.

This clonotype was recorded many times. The CDR3 DNA is TGTGCCAGCAGCTTAAGTGGCGGGGGGAGATCCACAGATACGCAGTATTTT. The encoded protein is CASSLSGGGRSTDTQYF. The V call is TRBV7-2, the J call TRBJ2-3; 8 bases fit TRBD2. The junction had 9 bases not matched to a gene; V was cut back by 2 bases and J by 2 bases. Germline lookup yields CDR1 SGHTA and CDR2 FQGNSA. The CDR3 totals 17 residues.

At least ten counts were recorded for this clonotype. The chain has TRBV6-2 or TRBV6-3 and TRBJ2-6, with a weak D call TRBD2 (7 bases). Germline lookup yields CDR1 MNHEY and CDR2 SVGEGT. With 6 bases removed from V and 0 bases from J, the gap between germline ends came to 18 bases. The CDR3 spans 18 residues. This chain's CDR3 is CASSPRGGRSSGANVLTF. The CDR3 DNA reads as TGTGCCAGCAGCCCCCGCGGGGGCCGAAGCTCTGGGGCCAACGTCCTGACTTTC.

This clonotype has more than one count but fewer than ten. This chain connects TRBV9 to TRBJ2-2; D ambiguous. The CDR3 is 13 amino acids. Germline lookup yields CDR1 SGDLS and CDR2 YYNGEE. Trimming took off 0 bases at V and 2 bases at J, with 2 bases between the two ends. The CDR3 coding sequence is TGTGCCAGCAGCGTAGACAACACCGGGGAGCTGTTTTTT. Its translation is CASSVDNTGELFF.

The CDR3 DNA follows: TGTGCCAGCAGCGGGACAGGGGTGGGCTACAATGAGCAGTTCTTC. This sequence encodes CASSGTGVGYNEQFF. The V gene is TRBV5-6, the J gene TRBJ2-1; 10 bases align to TRBD1. There are 15 residues in the CDR3. Germline V gives CDR1 SGHDT, CDR2 YYEEEE. J gave up 3 bases and V 4 bases, and 4 bases lay outside the gene matches.

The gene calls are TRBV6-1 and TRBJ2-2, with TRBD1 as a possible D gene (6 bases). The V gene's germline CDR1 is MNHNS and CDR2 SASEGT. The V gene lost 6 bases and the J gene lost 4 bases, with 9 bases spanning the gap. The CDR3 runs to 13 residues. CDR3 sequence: CASSLRGTGELFF. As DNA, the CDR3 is TGTGCCAGCAGCCTCAGGGGCACCGGGGAGCTGTTTTTT.

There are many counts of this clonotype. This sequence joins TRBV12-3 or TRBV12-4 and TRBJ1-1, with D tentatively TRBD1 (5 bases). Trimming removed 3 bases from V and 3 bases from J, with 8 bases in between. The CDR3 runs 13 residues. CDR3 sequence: CASSLGGDTEAFF. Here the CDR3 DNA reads TGTGCCAGCAGTTTGGGGGGGGACACTGAAGCTTTCTTT.

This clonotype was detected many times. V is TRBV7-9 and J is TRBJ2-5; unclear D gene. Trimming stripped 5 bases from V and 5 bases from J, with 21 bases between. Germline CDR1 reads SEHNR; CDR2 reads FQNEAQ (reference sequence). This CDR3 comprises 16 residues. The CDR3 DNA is TGTGCCAGCAGCCGAAGTTCGGTTGGGCCGAGGGAGACCCAGTACTTC. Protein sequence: CASSRSSVGPRETQYF.

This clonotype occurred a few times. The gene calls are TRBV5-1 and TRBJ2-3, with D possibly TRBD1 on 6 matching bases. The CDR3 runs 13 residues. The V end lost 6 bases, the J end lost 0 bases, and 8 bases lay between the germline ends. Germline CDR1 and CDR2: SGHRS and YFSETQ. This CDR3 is CASNTGSTDTQYF. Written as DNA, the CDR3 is TGCGCCAGCAATACAGGGAGCACAGATACGCAGTATTTT.

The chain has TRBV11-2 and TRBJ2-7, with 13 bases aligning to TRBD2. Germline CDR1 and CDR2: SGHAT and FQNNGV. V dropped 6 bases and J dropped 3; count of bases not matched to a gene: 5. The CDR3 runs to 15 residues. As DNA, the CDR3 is TGTGCCAGCAGTATTCGGACTAGCGGGAGCTACGAGCAGTACTTC. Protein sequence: CASSIRTSGSYEQYF.

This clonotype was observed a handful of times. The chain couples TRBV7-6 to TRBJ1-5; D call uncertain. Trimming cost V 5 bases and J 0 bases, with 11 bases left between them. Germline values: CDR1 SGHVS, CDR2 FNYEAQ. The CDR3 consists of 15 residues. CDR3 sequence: CASSAQIGSNQPQHF. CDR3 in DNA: TGTGCCAGCAGCGCCCAGATAGGTAGCAATCAGCCCCAGCATTTT.

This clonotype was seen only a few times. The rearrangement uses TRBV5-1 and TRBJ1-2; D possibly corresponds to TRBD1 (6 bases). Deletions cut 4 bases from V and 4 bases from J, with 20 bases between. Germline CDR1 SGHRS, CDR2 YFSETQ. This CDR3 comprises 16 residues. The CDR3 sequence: CASSPGGQGSVYGYTF. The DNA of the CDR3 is TGCGCCAGCAGCCCCGGAGGCCAGGGGAGCGTCTATGGCTACACCTTC.

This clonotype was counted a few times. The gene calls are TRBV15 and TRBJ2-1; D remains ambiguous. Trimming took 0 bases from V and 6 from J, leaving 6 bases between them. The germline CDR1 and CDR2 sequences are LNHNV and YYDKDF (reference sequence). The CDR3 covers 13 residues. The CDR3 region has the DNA TGTGCCACCAGCAGAGATTTGTCCAATGAGCAGTTCTTC. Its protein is CATSRDLSNEQFF.

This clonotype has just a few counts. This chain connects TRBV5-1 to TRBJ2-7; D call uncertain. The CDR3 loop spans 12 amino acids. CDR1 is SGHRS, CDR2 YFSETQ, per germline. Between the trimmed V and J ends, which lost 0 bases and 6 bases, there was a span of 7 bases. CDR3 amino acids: CASSLEGGEQYF. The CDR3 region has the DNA TGCGCCAGCAGCTTGGAGGGTGGCGAGCAGTACTTC.

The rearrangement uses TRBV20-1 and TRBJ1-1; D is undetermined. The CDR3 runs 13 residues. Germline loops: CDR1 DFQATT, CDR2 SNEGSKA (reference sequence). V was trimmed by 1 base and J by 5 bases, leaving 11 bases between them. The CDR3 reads CSARVPLGTEAFF. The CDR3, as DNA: TGCAGTGCTAGAGTCCCATTAGGTACTGAAGCTTTCTTT.

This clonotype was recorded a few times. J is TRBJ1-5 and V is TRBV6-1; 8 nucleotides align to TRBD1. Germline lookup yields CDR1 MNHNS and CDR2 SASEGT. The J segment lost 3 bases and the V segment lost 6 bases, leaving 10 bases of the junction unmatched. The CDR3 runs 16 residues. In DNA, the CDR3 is TGTGCCAGCAGGACACCCCGGGACAGGATCAATCAGCCCCAGCATTTT. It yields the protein CASRTPRDRINQPQHF.

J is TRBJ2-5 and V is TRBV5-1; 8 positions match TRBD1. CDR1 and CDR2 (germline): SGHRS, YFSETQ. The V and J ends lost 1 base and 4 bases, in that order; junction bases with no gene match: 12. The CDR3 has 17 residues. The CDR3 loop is CASSLKTGGLFGETQYF. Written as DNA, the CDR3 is TGCGCCAGCAGCTTGAAAACAGGGGGTTTGTTCGGAGAGACCCAGTACTTC.

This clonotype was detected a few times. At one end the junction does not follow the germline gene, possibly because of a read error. The CDR3 sequence: CASRGHGAGGVRGVHF. The CDR3 DNA follows: TGTGCCAGTCGAGGCCACGGGGCGGGCGGCGTTCGGGGCGTTCACTTC. The V and J genes are TRBV6-2 or TRBV6-3 and TRBJ2-5; D may correspond to TRBD1 or TRBD2 (5 bases each). This CDR3 comprises 16 residues. Germline CDR1 is MNHEY and CDR2 is SVGEGT.

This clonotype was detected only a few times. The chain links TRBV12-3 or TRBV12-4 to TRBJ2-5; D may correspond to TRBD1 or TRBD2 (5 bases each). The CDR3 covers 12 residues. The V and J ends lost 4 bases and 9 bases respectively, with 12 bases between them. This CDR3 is CASSYRGVAQYF. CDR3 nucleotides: TGTGCCAGCAGTTACAGAGGGGTGGCCCAGTACTTC.

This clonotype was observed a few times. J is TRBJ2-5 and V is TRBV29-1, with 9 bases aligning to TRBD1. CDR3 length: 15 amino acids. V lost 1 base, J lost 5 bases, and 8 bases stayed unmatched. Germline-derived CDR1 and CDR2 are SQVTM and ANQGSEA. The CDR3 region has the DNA TGCAGCGTTGAAGCCGAACAGGGGGCCAGGGAGACCCAGTACTTC. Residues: CSVEAEQGARETQYF. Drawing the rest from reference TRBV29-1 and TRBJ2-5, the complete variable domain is SAVISQKPSRDICQRGTSLTIQCQVDSQVTMMFWYRQQPGQSLTLIATANQGSEATYESGFVIDKFPISRPNLTFSTLTVSNMSPEDSSIYLCSVEAEQGARETQYFGPGTRLLVL.

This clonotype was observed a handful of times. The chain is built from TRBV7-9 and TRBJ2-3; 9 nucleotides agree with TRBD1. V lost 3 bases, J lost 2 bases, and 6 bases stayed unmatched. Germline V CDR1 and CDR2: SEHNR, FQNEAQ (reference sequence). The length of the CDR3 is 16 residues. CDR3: CASSFFRQGDTDTQYF. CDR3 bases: TGTGCCAGCAGCTTCTTCCGACAGGGGGACACAGATACGCAGTATTTT.

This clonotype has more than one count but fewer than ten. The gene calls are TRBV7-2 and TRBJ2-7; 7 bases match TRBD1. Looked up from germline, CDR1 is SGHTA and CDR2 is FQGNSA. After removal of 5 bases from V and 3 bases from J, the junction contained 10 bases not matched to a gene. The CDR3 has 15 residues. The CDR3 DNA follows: TGTGCCAGCAGCCCCACTCCGGGACAGTACTACGAGCAGTACTTC. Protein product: CASSPTPGQYYEQYF.